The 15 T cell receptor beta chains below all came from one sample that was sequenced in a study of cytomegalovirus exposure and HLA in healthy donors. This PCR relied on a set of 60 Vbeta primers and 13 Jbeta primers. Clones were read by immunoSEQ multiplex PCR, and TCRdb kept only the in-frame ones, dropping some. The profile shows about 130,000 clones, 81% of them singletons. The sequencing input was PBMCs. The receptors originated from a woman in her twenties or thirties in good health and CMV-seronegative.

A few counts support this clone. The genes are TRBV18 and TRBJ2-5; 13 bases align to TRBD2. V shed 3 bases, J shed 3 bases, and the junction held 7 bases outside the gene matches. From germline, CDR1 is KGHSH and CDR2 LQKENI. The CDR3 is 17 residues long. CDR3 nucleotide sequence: TGTGCCAGCTCACCGCCGACTAGCGGGGGGCCAAAAGAGACCCAGTACTTC. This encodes CASSPPTSGGPKETQYF.

Here the CDR3 DNA reads TGTGCCAGCAGTTCCACGGGGGCGGGAGGGAACAATGAGCAGTTCTTC. Its translation is CASSSTGAGGNNEQFF. V and J are TRBV6-6 and TRBJ2-1, with TRBD2 identical over 9 bases. The J segment lost 5 bases and the V segment lost 4 bases, leaving 9 bases of the junction unmatched. The CDR3 runs to 16 residues. CDR1 and CDR2 from the germline V gene are MNHNY and SVGAGI (reference sequence).

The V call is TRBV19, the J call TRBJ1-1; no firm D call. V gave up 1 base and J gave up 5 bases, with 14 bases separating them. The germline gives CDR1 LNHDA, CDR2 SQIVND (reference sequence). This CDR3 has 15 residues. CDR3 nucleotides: TGTGCCAGTAGTATAGGCTTAGGACTCGAGACTGAAGCTTTCTTT. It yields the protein CASSIGLGLETEAFF.

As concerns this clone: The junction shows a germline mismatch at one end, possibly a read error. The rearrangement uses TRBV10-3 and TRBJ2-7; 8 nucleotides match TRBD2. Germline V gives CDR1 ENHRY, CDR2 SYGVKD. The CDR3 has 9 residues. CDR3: CATQERGIF. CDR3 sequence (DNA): TGTGCCACCCAGGAGCGGGGGATCTTC.

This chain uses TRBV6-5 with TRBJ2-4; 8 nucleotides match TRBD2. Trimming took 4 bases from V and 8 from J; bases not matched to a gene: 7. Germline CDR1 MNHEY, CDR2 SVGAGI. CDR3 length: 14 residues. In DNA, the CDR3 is TGTGCCAGCAGTTCGGGGGGGCGGAAAGACATTCAGTACTTC. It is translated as CASSSGGRKDIQYF.

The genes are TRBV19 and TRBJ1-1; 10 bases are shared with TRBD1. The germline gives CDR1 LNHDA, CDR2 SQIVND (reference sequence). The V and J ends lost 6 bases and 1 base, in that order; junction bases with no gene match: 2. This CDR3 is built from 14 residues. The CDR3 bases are TGTGCCAGTAGGGACAGGGGGTGGAACACTGAAGCTTTCTTT. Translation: CASRDRGWNTEAFF.

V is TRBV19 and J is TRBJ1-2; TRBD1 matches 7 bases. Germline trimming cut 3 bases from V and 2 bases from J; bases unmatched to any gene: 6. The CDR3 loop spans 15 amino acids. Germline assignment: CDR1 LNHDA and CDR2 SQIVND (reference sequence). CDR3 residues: CASSIARQGNYGYTF. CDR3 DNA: TGTGCCAGTAGTATCGCCAGACAGGGCAACTATGGCTACACCTTC.

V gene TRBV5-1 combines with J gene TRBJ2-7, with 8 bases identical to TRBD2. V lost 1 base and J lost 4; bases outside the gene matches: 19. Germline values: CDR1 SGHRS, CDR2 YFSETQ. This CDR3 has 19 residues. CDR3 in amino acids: CASSLYGIRVGGARYEQYF. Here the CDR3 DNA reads TGCGCCAGCAGCTTGTACGGCATTCGGGTCGGGGGGGCCCGGTACGAGCAGTACTTC. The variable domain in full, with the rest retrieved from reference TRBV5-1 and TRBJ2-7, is KAGVTQTPRYLIKTRGQQVTLSCSPISGHRSVSWYQQTPGQGLQFLFEYFSETQRNKGNFPGRFSGRQFSNSRSEMNVSTLELGDSALYLCASSLYGIRVGGARYEQYFGPGTRLTVT.

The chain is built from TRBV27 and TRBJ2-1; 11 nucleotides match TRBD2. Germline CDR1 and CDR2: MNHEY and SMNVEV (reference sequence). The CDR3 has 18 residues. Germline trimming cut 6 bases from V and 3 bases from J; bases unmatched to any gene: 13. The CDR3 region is CASSPTSGRRAFYNEQFF. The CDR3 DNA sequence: TGTGCCAGCAGCCCTACTAGCGGGAGAAGAGCATTCTACAATGAGCAGTTCTTC.

The CDR3 protein is CASILDRVDEQFF. As DNA, the CDR3 is TGTGCCAGCATTCTTGACAGGGTCGATGAGCAGTTCTTC. The V call is TRBV2, the J call TRBJ2-1; 7 positions match TRBD1. Trimming cost V 7 bases and J 8 bases; bases outside gene matches: 8. The length of the CDR3 is 13 residues. The germline V gene encodes CDR1 SNHLY and CDR2 FYNNEI.

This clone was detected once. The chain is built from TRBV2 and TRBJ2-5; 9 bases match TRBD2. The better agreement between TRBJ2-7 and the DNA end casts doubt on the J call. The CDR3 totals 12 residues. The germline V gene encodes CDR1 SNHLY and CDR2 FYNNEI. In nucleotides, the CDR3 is TGTGCCAGCACCCAACTAGCGGGCGAGCAGTACTTC. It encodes CASTQLAGEQYF.

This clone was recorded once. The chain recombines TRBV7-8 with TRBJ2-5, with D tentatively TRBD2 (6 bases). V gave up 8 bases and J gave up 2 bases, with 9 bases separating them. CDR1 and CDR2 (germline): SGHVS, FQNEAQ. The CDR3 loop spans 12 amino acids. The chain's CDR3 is CASGRQQETQYF. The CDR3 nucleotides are TGTGCCAGCGGGAGGCAGCAAGAGACCCAGTACTTC.

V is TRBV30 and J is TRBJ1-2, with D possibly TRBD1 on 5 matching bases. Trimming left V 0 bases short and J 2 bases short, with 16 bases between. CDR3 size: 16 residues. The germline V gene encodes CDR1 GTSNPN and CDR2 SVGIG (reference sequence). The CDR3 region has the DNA TGTGCCTGGAGTGTACCCGGGGCAGGGAGGAACTATGGCTACACCTTC. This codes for CAWSVPGAGRNYGYTF.

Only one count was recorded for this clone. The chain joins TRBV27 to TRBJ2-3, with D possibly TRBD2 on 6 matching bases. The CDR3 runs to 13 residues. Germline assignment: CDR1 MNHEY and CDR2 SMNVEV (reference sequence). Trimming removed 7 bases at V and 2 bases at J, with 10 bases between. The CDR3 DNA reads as TGTGCCAGCATGGCGGGATACACAGATACGCAGTATTTT. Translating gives CASMAGYTDTQYF.

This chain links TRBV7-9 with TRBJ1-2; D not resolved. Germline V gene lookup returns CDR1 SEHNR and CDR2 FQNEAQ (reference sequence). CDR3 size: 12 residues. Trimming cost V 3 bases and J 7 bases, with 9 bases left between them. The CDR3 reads CASSFPLRGYTF. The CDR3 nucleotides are TGTGCCAGCAGCTTCCCCCTTCGTGGCTACACCTTC.